This is a list of T cell receptor beta chains from one sample in a study of blood T cell repertoires in COVID-19. This table comes from immunoSEQ multiplex PCR, and its TCRdb copy is limited to in-frame clones, with some not included. The table includes around 160,000 clones, 80% detected once. The sample comprised PBMCs or T cells enriched from blood (not recorded which). These receptors were collected from a man in his forties who had recovered from COVID-19. Both conserved end residues are trimmed from each CDR3.

j_gene: TRBJ1-4; v_gene: TRBV28; CDR3aa: ASSSSTATPTNEKLF
j_gene: TRBJ2-7; v_gene: TRBV12-3/TRBV12-4; CDR3aa: ASSFPNAYEQY
j_gene: TRBJ2-5; v_gene: TRBV7-3; CDR3aa: ASSKNQEETQY
j_gene: TRBJ1-2; v_gene: TRBV19; CDR3aa: ASSDRLNYGYT
j_gene: TRBJ2-2; v_gene: TRBV4-1; CDR3aa: ASSAGQSNTGELF
j_gene: TRBJ2-5; v_gene: TRBV9; CDR3aa: ASSGQGAGETQY
j_gene: TRBJ1-1; v_gene: TRBV2; CDR3aa: ASSDGEVQNTEAF
j_gene: TRBJ1-2; v_gene: TRBV3-1/TRBV3-2; CDR3aa: ASSPTGGYGYT
j_gene: TRBJ2-3; v_gene: TRBV11-2; CDR3aa: ASSSTDTQY
j_gene: TRBJ2-5; v_gene: TRBV1; CDR3aa: TSSPRGGSTGETQY
j_gene: TRBJ2-6; v_gene: TRBV19; CDR3aa: ASSLRTGTLSGANVLT
j_gene: TRBJ2-2; v_gene: TRBV6-5; CDR3aa: ASKIGGNTGELF
j_gene: TRBJ2-3; v_gene: TRBV16; CDR3aa: ASSPTTDTQY
j_gene: TRBJ1-5; v_gene: TRBV30; CDR3aa: AWSVGQGGKPQH
j_gene: TRBJ1-5; v_gene: TRBV30; CDR3aa: AWSGIGGNQPQH
j_gene: TRBJ1-2; v_gene: TRBV5-4; CDR3aa: ASSFVLQGYT
j_gene: TRBJ2-1; v_gene: TRBV9; CDR3aa: ASSAQGNSRNEQF
j_gene: TRBJ1-2; v_gene: TRBV3-1/TRBV3-2; CDR3aa: ASSQDTGVYGYT
j_gene: TRBJ2-7; v_gene: TRBV27; CDR3aa: ASSPRLGTGGSLLYEQY
j_gene: TRBJ1-1; v_gene: TRBV18; CDR3aa: ASSPVGTGTLGGTEAF
j_gene: TRBJ2-6; v_gene: TRBV7-2; CDR3aa: ASSLAGTGWTGANVLT
j_gene: TRBJ2-3; v_gene: TRBV10-2; CDR3aa: ASSGVGGVKTDTQY
j_gene: TRBJ2-4; v_gene: TRBV6-5; CDR3aa: ASTSPGQGQY
j_gene: TRBJ2-5; v_gene: TRBV5-1; CDR3aa: ASSLGGSQETQY
j_gene: TRBJ2-7; v_gene: TRBV4-1; CDR3aa: ASSQDSLTGGHYEQY
j_gene: TRBJ2-2; v_gene: TRBV7-6; CDR3aa: ASSLRLGVGTGELF
j_gene: TRBJ1-3; v_gene: TRBV2; CDR3aa: ASLTGVYGNTIY
j_gene: TRBJ2-1; v_gene: TRBV7-8; CDR3aa: ASSSRGISRHEQF
j_gene: TRBJ1-5; v_gene: TRBV6-5; CDR3aa: ASSSGQLNQPQH
j_gene: TRBJ1-2; v_gene: TRBV19; CDR3aa: ASSPTGLYGYT
j_gene: TRBJ1-5; v_gene: TRBV6-5; CDR3aa: ASSQTGYPNQPQH
j_gene: TRBJ2-2; v_gene: TRBV11-3; CDR3aa: ASSSYGEQGSSTGELF
j_gene: TRBJ2-5; v_gene: TRBV2; CDR3aa: ASSDDYLIETQY
j_gene: TRBJ1-4; v_gene: TRBV24-1; CDR3aa: ATSAGQGYEKLF
j_gene: TRBJ1-4; v_gene: TRBV5-1; CDR3aa: ASSYMSGDEKLF
j_gene: TRBJ1-1; v_gene: TRBV6-5; CDR3aa: ASRSYTEAF
j_gene: TRBJ1-5; v_gene: TRBV19; CDR3aa: ASSIDLTGDQPQH
j_gene: TRBJ2-5; v_gene: TRBV10-1; CDR3aa: ASSDEVETQY
j_gene: TRBJ1-3; v_gene: TRBV30; CDR3aa: AWREQGARNTIY
j_gene: TRBJ1-1; v_gene: TRBV11-2; CDR3aa: ASSLMGQEGEAF
j_gene: TRBJ2-1; v_gene: TRBV19; CDR3aa: ASSMGQSSYNEQF
j_gene: TRBJ1-1; v_gene: TRBV5-6; CDR3aa: ASSPLGTGRENTEAF
j_gene: TRBJ2-5; v_gene: TRBV7-8; CDR3aa: ASSFDRSQETQY
j_gene: TRBJ2-5; v_gene: TRBV3-1/TRBV3-2; CDR3aa: ASSQGGRGAVETQY
j_gene: TRBJ1-3; v_gene: TRBV7-2; CDR3aa: ASSLEGRPGNTIY
j_gene: TRBJ1-3; v_gene: TRBV5-1; CDR3aa: ASRPGGPGNTIY
j_gene: TRBJ1-1; v_gene: TRBV5-1; CDR3aa: ASSLGQPNTEAF
j_gene: TRBJ2-2; v_gene: TRBV3-1/TRBV3-2; CDR3aa: ASSQFGSSNTGELF
j_gene: TRBJ2-5; v_gene: TRBV5-1; CDR3aa: ASTRRGGSEETQY
j_gene: TRBJ1-1; v_gene: TRBV5-1; CDR3aa: ASSPTGRLEAF
j_gene: TRBJ2-1; v_gene: TRBV5-1; CDR3aa: ASSLDLAGEQF
j_gene: TRBJ2-2; v_gene: TRBV2; CDR3aa: ASRRETGVTGELF